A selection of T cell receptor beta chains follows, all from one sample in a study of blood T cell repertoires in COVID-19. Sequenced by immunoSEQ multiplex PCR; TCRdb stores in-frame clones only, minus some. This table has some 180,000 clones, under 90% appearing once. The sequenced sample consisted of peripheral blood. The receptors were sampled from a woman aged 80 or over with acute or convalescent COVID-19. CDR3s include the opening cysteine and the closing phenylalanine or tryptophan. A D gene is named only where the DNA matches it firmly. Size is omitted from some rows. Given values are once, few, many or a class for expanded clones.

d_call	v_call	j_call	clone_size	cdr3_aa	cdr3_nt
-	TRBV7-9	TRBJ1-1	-	CASTLGGNTEAFF	TGTGCCAGCACACTTGGTGGGAACACTGAAGCTTTCTTT
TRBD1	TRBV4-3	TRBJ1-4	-	CASSQDLQGVVRWTNEKLFF	TGCGCCAGCAGCCAAGATCTGCAGGGGGTTGTTAGATGGACTAATGAAAAACTGTTTTTT
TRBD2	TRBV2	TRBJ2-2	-	CASSVSGSVNTGELFF	TGTGCCAGCAGTGTTAGCGGGAGTGTTAACACCGGGGAGCTGTTTTTT
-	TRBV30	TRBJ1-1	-	CAWSAQKLIVGAFF	TGTGCCTGGAGTGCTCAGAAACTAATCGTCGGAGCTTTCTTT
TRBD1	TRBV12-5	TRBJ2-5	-	CASGIQQGLLGEETQYF	TGTGCTAGTGGCATCCAACAGGGGTTGTTGGGCGAAGAGACCCAGTACTTC
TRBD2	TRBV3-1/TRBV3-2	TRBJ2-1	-	CASSDRAGDPYNEQFF	TGTGCCAGCAGCGACCGAGCGGGAGACCCCTACAATGAGCAGTTCTTC
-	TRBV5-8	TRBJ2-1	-	CASSLGVAAYNEQFF	TGTGCCAGCAGCTTGGGGGTAGCGGCATACAATGAGCAGTTCTTC
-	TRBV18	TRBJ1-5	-	CASSPTSEGWQPQHF	TGTGCCAGCTCACCGACGTCTGAGGGCTGGCAGCCCCAGCATTTT
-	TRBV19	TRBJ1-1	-	CASSIDYSMNTEAFF	TGTGCCAGTAGTATTGATTACAGCATGAACACTGAAGCTTTCTTT
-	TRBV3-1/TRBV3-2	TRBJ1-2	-	CASSQDSRIGYTF	TGTGCCAGCAGCCAAGATTCCAGGATCGGCTACACCTTC
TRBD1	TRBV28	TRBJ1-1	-	CASRSRGLSRYTEAFF	TGTGCCAGCCGCTCCAGGGGGTTAAGTCGTTACACTGAAGCTTTCTTT
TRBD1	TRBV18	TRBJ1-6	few	CASSPLPPGQGLSSYNSPLHF	TGTGCCAGCTCACCACTTCCCCCGGGACAGGGATTGAGCTCCTATAATTCACCCCTCCACTTT